This T cell receptor beta chain was sequenced in a study of regulatory T cells in long-lasting Graves disease. The CDR3 totals 14 residues. Deletions cut 6 bases from V and 3 bases from J, with 18 bases between. Per the germline V gene, CDR1 is DFQATT and CDR2 is SNEGSKA (reference sequence). Arm-PCR of CDR3 regions and iRepertoire HTBI primers were used to build TCR beta libraries. TCRdb ran MiXCR on the multiplex PCR reads and lists one entry per CDR3 protein. Altogether around 500,000 distinct CDR3 sequences are present, about 14% being singletons, with the ten largest covering 8.5% to 10%. The time point denotes: newly diagnosed GD, antithyroid drugs for less than 3 months. From RNA extracted from PBMCs, the TCR library was made. General observations from the study: Persistent disease favored TRBV28, TRBJ1-2 and TRBJ2-5.

As to this clonotype: Its antigen is as yet unknown.

These data were also filed under a second study, of T cells in Graves' hyperthyroidism and ophthalmopathy. This second study says: Criteria for exclusion of patients were uncontrolled infection, other autoimmune disease, pregnancy or lactation. HTBI primers were the set used in a first-round RT-PCR of the TCR CDR3.

The V gene is TRBV20-1, the J gene TRBJ2-7; unclear D gene. The TCR originated in a man younger than 40 with Graves disease. Sample: peripheral blood mononuclear cells (PBMCs), taken at new diagnosis, from a patient treated with antithyroid drugs. The CDR3 here is CSAVRDPGSYEQYF. Written as DNA, the CDR3 is TGCAGTGCGGTCAGAGACCCGGGCAGCTACGAGCAGTACTTC.